These 10 T cell receptor beta chains were all obtained from the same sample, sequenced in a study of response to subunit inactivated influenza vaccine. TCRdb re-called the RT-PCR reads with MiXCR, one entry per CDR3 protein. In the table there are hundreds of thousands of distinct CDR3 sequences, 15% to 18% of which are singletons. The sample was PBMCs from blood, taken approximately 12 days after vaccination. The receptor source for this set is a man in his fifties who received an inactivated influenza vaccine.

This clonotype was observed many times. The chain joins TRBV28 to TRBJ1-1; 10 nucleotides agree with TRBD1. Germline CDR1 MDHEN, CDR2 SYDVKM. J lost 7 bases, V lost 6 bases, and 8 bases had no gene match. The CDR3 runs to 14 residues. CDR3 loop: CASSSTGGVGEAFF. DNA for the CDR3: TGTGCCAGCAGCTCGACAGGGGGCGTGGGTGAAGCTTTCTTT.

This clonotype showed up many times. The genes are TRBV20-1 and TRBJ1-1; 7 nucleotides line up with TRBD1. Trimming at V came to 0 bases and at J to 0 bases, leaving 7 bases not matched to a gene. The CDR3 length is 16 residues. Germline V gives CDR1 DFQATT, CDR2 SNEGSKA (reference sequence). The CDR3 bases are TGCAGTGCTAGAGATCCACAGGGGTTCATGAACACTGAAGCTTTCTTT. Its translation: CSARDPQGFMNTEAFF.

The V call is TRBV28, the J call TRBJ2-1; 13 bases line up with TRBD2. Unmatched junction bases numbered 4, after V lost 4 bases and J lost 7 bases. CDR1 is MDHEN, CDR2 SYDVKM, per germline. The CDR3 contains 15 residues. The CDR3 nucleotides read TGTGCCAGCAGTTCGACTAGCGGGAGGTTTAATGAGCAGTTCTTC. Protein sequence: CASSSTSGRFNEQFF.

This chain links TRBV19 with TRBJ2-6; 10 bases agree with TRBD1. CDR1 is LNHDA, CDR2 SQIVND, per germline (reference sequence). The CDR3 has 17 residues. V dropped 7 bases and J dropped 1; count of bases not matched to a gene: 7. CDR3 region: CASTPRQGASGANVLTF. The CDR3 nucleotides are TGTGCCAGTACGCCTAGACAGGGGGCATCTGGGGCCAACGTCCTGACTTTC.

This clonotype has a count of ten or more. The genes are TRBV28 and TRBJ2-7, with 7 bases lining up with TRBD1. The ends lost 5 bases at V and 2 bases at J; junction bases unmatched: 9. The CDR3 is 15 residues long. CDR1 is MDHEN, CDR2 SYDVKM, per germline. CDR3 amino acids: CASSLLRTGPYEQYF. For the CDR3, the DNA is TGTGCCAGCAGTCTACTAAGGACAGGACCCTACGAGCAGTACTTC.

This clonotype was seen ten or more times. The V and J genes are TRBV7-9 and TRBJ2-7, with 13 nucleotides matching TRBD2. CDR3 length equals 16 residues. V dropped 3 bases and J dropped 4; count of bases not matched to a gene: 6. Per germline, CDR1 SEHNR and CDR2 FQNEAQ (reference sequence). The DNA for the CDR3 is TGTGCCAGCAGCTTCACCGGGACTAGCGGGGTATACGAGCAGTACTTC. Encoded protein: CASSFTGTSGVYEQYF.

The chain has TRBV4-2 and TRBJ2-6; D is perhaps TRBD1 (5 bases). Germline V gives CDR1 LGHNA, CDR2 YNFKEQ. The CDR3 contains 17 residues. Trimming pared 4 bases from V and 0 bases from J, leaving 13 bases between. The CDR3 DNA is TGTGCCAGCAGCCGTACAGGATTAAGCTCTGGGGCCAACGTCCTGACTTTC. Translation: CASSRTGLSSGANVLTF.

The rearrangement uses TRBV5-1 and TRBJ2-3; D is unresolved. The length of the CDR3 is 14 residues. Germline loops: CDR1 SGHRS, CDR2 YFSETQ. The V end was cut by 0 bases, the J end by 3 bases, with 8 bases between. CDR3 region: CASSLGEGTDTQYF. CDR3 in DNA: TGCGCCAGCAGCTTGGGAGAAGGAACAGATACGCAGTATTTT.

This clonotype has just a few counts. The V call is TRBV4-2, the J call TRBJ2-5; D is perhaps TRBD1 or TRBD2 (5 bases each). Trimming pared 6 bases from V and 5 bases from J, leaving 19 bases between. CDR1 and CDR2 from the germline V gene are LGHNA and YNFKEQ. The CDR3 covers 15 residues. CDR3 DNA sequence: TGTGCCAGCAGTCCCGGGGCTAGTTTGGGGGAGACCCAGTACTTC. This gives the protein CASSPGASLGETQYF.

This clonotype was seen only a few times. Mismatch with germline at one junction end may stem from a read error. This rearrangement joins TRBV29-1 to TRBJ1-2; 8 bases agree with TRBD1. Germline-derived CDR1 and CDR2 are SQVTM and ANQGSEA. The CDR3 runs to 10 residues. For the CDR3, the DNA is TGCAGCGTTGGGGACAGGTACTACACTTTC. Protein product: CSVGDRYYTF.